Following are 30 T cell receptor beta chains from one sample sequenced in a study of blood T cell repertoires in COVID-19. Method: immunoSEQ multiplex PCR; TCRdb's copy keeps in-frame clones and lacks some. The table shows 150,000 to 200,000 clones, with more than 60% occurring only once. Sequencing was performed on peripheral blood. These receptors were collected from a man between 65 and 79 years old with acute or convalescent COVID-19.

The V and J genes are TRBV11-2 and TRBJ2-7; 11 bases map to TRBD2. The V gene end was trimmed by 1 base and the J gene end by 6 bases; junction bases not matched to a gene: 8. Germline V gives CDR1 SGHAT, CDR2 FQNNGV. The CDR3 is 16 residues long. The CDR3, as DNA: TGTGCCAGCAGCTTAGTAGCGGGGGGGCGCTCGGTCGAGCAGTACTTC. Translating gives CASSLVAGGRSVEQYF.

V is TRBV11-2 and J is TRBJ2-7, with TRBD1 identical over 8 bases. Germline CDR1 SGHAT, CDR2 FQNNGV. The CDR3 extends over 14 amino acids. Trimming removed 3 bases from V and 2 bases from J; junction bases left unmatched: 3. CDR3 coding DNA: TGTGCCAGCAGCTTTGGACAGGGCACCTACGAGCAGTACTTC. It specifies CASSFGQGTYEQYF.

The rearrangement joins TRBV10-1 to TRBJ2-7; tentative D call: TRBD1 (6 bases). This CDR3 is 15 amino acids long. V lost 0 bases and J 7 bases, leaving 16 bases between the germline ends. Germline assignment: CDR1 WNHNN and CDR2 SYGVQD (reference sequence). The CDR3 sequence: CASSESVGQRLEQYF. Here the CDR3 DNA reads TGCGCCAGCAGTGAGTCGGTGGGACAAAGGCTAGAGCAGTACTTC.

V is TRBV5-1 and J is TRBJ1-1, with 9 bases fitting TRBD1. The CDR3 has 14 residues. The V segment lost 0 bases and the J segment 6 bases; nucleotides outside the gene matches: 3. Germline CDR1 reads SGHRS; CDR2 reads YFSETQ. In DNA form, the CDR3 reads TGCGCCAGCAGCTTGGGGGACAGGGTCCCTGAAGCTTTCTTT. It yields the protein CASSLGDRVPEAFF.

The chain couples TRBV24-1 to TRBJ2-5, with D possibly matching TRBD1 (5 bases). Trimming shortened V by 5 bases and J by 5 bases, and 14 bases separated the two germline ends. This CDR3 comprises 14 residues. Germline V gene lookup returns CDR1 KGHDR and CDR2 SFDVKD. CDR3 sequence reads: CATSAPGYGETQYF. The CDR3 bases are TGTGCCACCAGTGCCCCAGGGTATGGGGAGACCCAGTACTTC.

The rearrangement joins TRBV5-1 to TRBJ2-1, with D perhaps TRBD2 (6 bases). The V gene's germline CDR1 is SGHRS and CDR2 YFSETQ. The CDR3 sequence is 15 residues long. V was pared by 0 bases and J by 3 bases, with 10 bases between. CDR3 in DNA: TGCGCCAGCAGCTTGGACGCGACTAGCTACAATGAGCAGTTCTTC. Translated: CASSLDATSYNEQFF.

The J gene is TRBJ2-3, the V gene TRBV5-5; a weak D match, TRBD1 (6 bases). Germline CDR1 and CDR2: SGHKS and YYEKEE (reference sequence). The CDR3 contains 14 residues. Trimming shortened V by 6 bases and J by 0 bases, and 11 bases separated the two germline ends. CDR3 coding DNA: TGTGCCAGCAACATAGGACAGAGCACAGATACGCAGTATTTT. Translated, it gives CASNIGQSTDTQYF. The whole variable domain, remainder taken from reference TRBV5-5 and TRBJ2-3, is DAGVTQSPTHLIKTRGQQVTLRCSPISGHKSVSWYQQVLGQGPQFIFQYYEKEERGRGNFPDRFSARQFPNYSSELNVNALLLGDSALYLCASNIGQSTDTQYFGPGTRLTVL.

A single count supports this clone. J is TRBJ1-6 and V is TRBV28; 11 bases are shared with TRBD1. CDR1 is MDHEN and CDR2 is SYDVKM in the germline V gene. The CDR3 consists of 15 residues. Trimming cost V 5 bases and J 12 bases; bases outside gene matches: 9. CDR3 residues: CASSGQGASRRPLHF. The CDR3, as DNA: TGTGCCAGCAGTGGACAGGGGGCCTCACGGAGACCCCTCCACTTT.

V is TRBV7-6 and J is TRBJ2-1; no reliable D call. The CDR3 has 13 amino acids. Germline V CDR1 and CDR2: SGHVS, FNYEAQ. With 0 bases removed from V and 4 bases from J, the gap between germline ends came to 4 bases. DNA for the CDR3: TGTGCCAGCAGCTTAGCGGCTTACAATGAGCAGTTCTTC. Its translation is CASSLAAYNEQFF.

This chain connects TRBV19 to TRBJ1-1; the D gene is possibly TRBD1 (5 bases). Germline CDR1 and CDR2: LNHDA and SQIVND (reference sequence). CDR3 length: 14 amino acids. Trimming took 4 bases from V and 1 from J, leaving 10 bases between them. The CDR3, as DNA: TGTGCCAGTAGTAACAGGCCAGCGAACACTGAAGCTTTCTTT. Its protein product is CASSNRPANTEAFF.

This chain links TRBV30 with TRBJ2-7; perhaps TRBD1 as D (7 bases). Between the trimmed V and J ends, which lost 6 bases and 2 bases, there was a span of 11 bases. The length of the CDR3 is 12 residues. Germline V gives CDR1 GTSNPN, CDR2 SVGIG (reference sequence). CDR3: CACAGGTYEQYF. The CDR3 coding sequence is TGTGCCTGCGCAGGGGGGACCTACGAGCAGTACTTC.

The rearrangement links TRBV28 to TRBJ2-1, with D hard to call. From germline, CDR1 is MDHEN and CDR2 SYDVKM. The CDR3 is 15 amino acids. V lost 1 base to trimming and J lost 0 bases, with 7 bases between them. As DNA, the CDR3 is TGTGCCAGCAGTTTATATTTTAGCTCCTACAATGAGCAGTTCTTC. Protein: CASSLYFSSYNEQFF.

This clone was seen a few times. The chain joins TRBV7-9 to TRBJ1-1; D call uncertain. This CDR3 is 15 amino acids long. Trimming stripped 0 bases from V and 11 bases from J, with 19 bases between. Looked up from germline, CDR1 is SEHNR and CDR2 is FQNEAQ (reference sequence). The CDR3 spells CASSLAPTGRFRAFF. The CDR3 DNA reads as TGTGCCAGCAGCTTAGCGCCGACTGGGAGATTTCGGGCTTTCTTT.

The chain employs TRBV5-1 and TRBJ2-7, with D maybe TRBD1 (6 bases). CDR1 and CDR2 (germline): SGHRS, YFSETQ. Deletions cut 4 bases from V and 3 bases from J, with 14 bases between. CDR3 length: 14 amino acids. The CDR3 DNA is TGCGCCAGCAGCCCCAGACAGGATAGCTACGAGCAGTACTTC. Translation gives CASSPRQDSYEQYF. Full variable domain (rest looked up from reference TRBV5-1 and TRBJ2-7): KAGVTQTPRYLIKTRGQQVTLSCSPISGHRSVSWYQQTPGQGLQFLFEYFSETQRNKGNFPGRFSGRQFSNSRSEMNVSTLELGDSALYLCASSPRQDSYEQYFGPGTRLTVT.

This clone was seen a few times. The chain links TRBV4-1 to TRBJ1-3, with D perhaps TRBD1 (6 bases). The germline V gene has CDR1 MGHRA and CDR2 YSYEKL. This CDR3 spans 18 amino acids. V was cut by 0 bases and J by 1 base, with 16 bases left in between. DNA of the CDR3: TGCGCCAGCAGCCAAGATCCCGACAGGCTACTATCTGGAAACACCATATATTTT. It encodes CASSQDPDRLLSGNTIYF.

The rearrangement joins TRBV7-2 to TRBJ1-2, with 11 bases matching TRBD1. The germline V gene has CDR1 SGHTA and CDR2 FQGNSA. The J segment lost 5 bases and the V segment lost 4 bases, leaving 3 bases of the junction unmatched. The CDR3 length is 14 residues. CDR3 region: CASSSDRGRYGYTF. CDR3 DNA: TGTGCCAGCAGCTCGGACAGGGGGCGATATGGCTACACCTTC.

The chain has TRBV24-1 and TRBJ2-5, with 7 nucleotides matching TRBD1. The germline CDR1 and CDR2 sequences are KGHDR and SFDVKD. With 6 bases clipped from V and 2 bases from J, the junction kept 5 bases outside the gene matches. The CDR3 consists of 14 residues. In DNA, the CDR3 is TGTGCCACCAGTCCCGGGACAGCACAAGAGACCCAGTACTTC. This encodes CATSPGTAQETQYF.

The CDR3: CASSIDWSSGNTIYF. The CDR3 DNA sequence: TGTGCCAGCAGTATTGACTGGTCCTCTGGAAACACCATATATTTT. This chain connects TRBV6-5 to TRBJ1-3, with D unresolved. The germline CDR1 and CDR2 sequences are MNHEY and SVGAGI. V was trimmed by 5 bases and J by 0 bases, leaving 11 bases between them. The CDR3 consists of 15 residues.

This clone was recorded only once. J is TRBJ2-7 and V is TRBV19, with 12 bases fitting TRBD2. V dropped 4 bases and J dropped 3; count of bases not matched to a gene: 7. Germline V gives CDR1 LNHDA, CDR2 SQIVND (reference sequence). CDR3 length: 16 amino acids. CDR3 sequence reads: CASSSERTSGNYEQYF. CDR3 coding DNA: TGTGCCAGTAGTAGCGAGAGGACTAGCGGGAACTACGAGCAGTACTTC. Variable domain in full (rest from reference TRBV19 and TRBJ2-7): DGGITQSPKYLFRKEGQNVTLSCEQNLNHDAMYWYRQDPGQGLRLIYYSQIVNDFQKGDIAEGYSVSREKKESFPLTVTSAQKNPTAFYLCASSSERTSGNYEQYFGPGTRLTVT.

This chain joins TRBV28 and TRBJ2-3, with 9 positions matching TRBD2. Germline CDR1 reads MDHEN; CDR2 reads SYDVKM. The CDR3 is 17 amino acids. Trimming at V came to 5 bases and at J to 2 bases, leaving 11 bases not matched to a gene. DNA for the CDR3: TGTGCCAGCAGTCCCACAGGGCGGGGGGGATACACAGATACGCAGTATTTT. As protein: CASSPTGRGGYTDTQYF.

This clone was found once. The gene calls are TRBV27 and TRBJ2-7; possible D gene TRBD2, 7 bases. Germline V gene data show CDR1 as MNHEY and CDR2 as SMNVEV (reference sequence). The CDR3 consists of 12 residues. V lost 6 bases to trimming and J lost 6 bases, with 12 bases between them. Here the CDR3 DNA reads TGTGCCAGCAGCATAGGGGGGGTCGAGCAGTACTTC. Translation: CASSIGGVEQYF.

This clone was counted once. The V and J genes are TRBV11-3 and TRBJ1-4; D is uncertain. Per germline, CDR1 SGHNT and CDR2 YENEEA. The V end was cut by 3 bases, the J end by 8 bases, with 10 bases between. This CDR3 has 13 amino acids. CDR3 DNA: TGTGCCAGCAGCTTTACAGTAATCGAAAAACTGTTTTTT. Translation: CASSFTVIEKLFF.

This rearrangement joins TRBV7-2 to TRBJ1-2, with a tentative D call TRBD1 (5 bases). Germline V lookup: CDR1 SGHTA, CDR2 FQGNSA. V was cut by 4 bases and J by 5 bases, with 17 bases left in between. This CDR3 comprises 15 residues. DNA for the CDR3: TGTGCCAGCAGCTACTACCGGACGGGGGAATATGGCTACACCTTC. This translates into CASSYYRTGEYGYTF.

This chain links TRBV27 with TRBJ1-2; 8 nucleotides line up with TRBD1. Trimming cost V 3 bases and J 5 bases; bases outside gene matches: 5. The V gene's germline CDR1 is MNHEY and CDR2 SMNVEV (reference sequence). The CDR3 is 14 residues long. In DNA form, the CDR3 reads TGTGCCAGCAGTTTTAAAACAGGGGGGTATGGCTACACCTTC. This sequence encodes CASSFKTGGYGYTF.

The table lists this clone with a few counts. Here the CDR3 reads CASRTGQREQYF. Written as DNA, the CDR3 is TGTGCCAGTCGTACGGGACAGCGCGAGCAGTACTTC. The rearrangement links TRBV27 to TRBJ2-7; TRBD1 matches at 7 bases. With 9 bases clipped from V and 6 bases from J, the junction kept 8 bases outside the gene matches. This CDR3 is 12 amino acids long. Germline loops: CDR1 MNHEY, CDR2 SMNVEV (reference sequence).

The J gene is TRBJ1-3, the V gene TRBV5-6; the D gene is possibly TRBD1 (6 bases). Trimming shortened V by 4 bases and J by 5 bases, and 19 bases separated the two germline ends. CDR1 is SGHDT, CDR2 YYEEEE, per germline. This CDR3 has 16 residues. In nucleotides, the CDR3 is TGTGCCAGCAGCGAACTACAGGGATACCCTCGAAACACCATATATTTT. The encoded protein is CASSELQGYPRNTIYF. Full variable domain (missing parts from reference TRBV5-6 and TRBJ1-3): DAGVTQSPTHLIKTRGQQVTLRCSPKSGHDTVSWYQQALGQGPQFIFQYYEEEERQRGNFPDRFSGHQFPNYSSELNVNALLLGDSALYLCASSELQGYPRNTIYFGEGSWLTVV.

This clone was counted ten times or more. The chain recombines TRBV29-1 with TRBJ1-1, with D possibly being TRBD1 (6 bases). The CDR3 runs to 15 residues. V dropped 4 bases and J dropped 6 bases, with 21 bases sitting between them. Germline CDR1 and CDR2: SQVTM and ANQGSEA. The CDR3 DNA follows: TGCAGCGTTGGAGGGCAGGGTGGGGGCATCGCTGAAGCTTTCTTT. The encoded protein is CSVGGQGGGIAEAFF.

The rearrangement links TRBV3-1 (or the pseudogene TRBV3-2) to TRBJ2-4; 13 bases map to TRBD2. Germline loops: CDR1 LGHDT, CDR2 YNNKEL (reference sequence). After removal of 1 base from V and 0 bases from J, the junction contained 9 bases not matched to a gene. The CDR3 has 20 residues. This chain's CDR3 is CASSQGRPGLAGSAKNIQYF. CDR3 nucleotides: TGTGCCAGCAGCCAAGGTCGCCCGGGACTAGCGGGGTCAGCCAAAAACATTCAGTACTTC.

The gene calls are TRBV4-1 and TRBJ1-5; no definite D call. The germline V gene encodes CDR1 MGHRA and CDR2 YSYEKL. The CDR3 has 14 amino acids. Deletions cut 1 base from V and 2 bases from J, with 6 bases between. Here the CDR3 reads CASSQVEGNQPQHF. In DNA, the CDR3 is TGCGCCAGCAGCCAAGTAGAGGGCAATCAGCCCCAGCATTTT.

The chain links TRBV7-2 to TRBJ2-1; 9 nucleotides agree with TRBD2. V lost 5 bases and J lost 6; bases outside the gene matches: 5. CDR3 length: 14 amino acids. Looked up from germline, CDR1 is SGHTA and CDR2 is FQGNSA. The CDR3 DNA sequence: TGTGCCAGCAGCCCGTGGACTAGCGCCAATGAGCAGTTCTTC. This codes for CASSPWTSANEQFF.